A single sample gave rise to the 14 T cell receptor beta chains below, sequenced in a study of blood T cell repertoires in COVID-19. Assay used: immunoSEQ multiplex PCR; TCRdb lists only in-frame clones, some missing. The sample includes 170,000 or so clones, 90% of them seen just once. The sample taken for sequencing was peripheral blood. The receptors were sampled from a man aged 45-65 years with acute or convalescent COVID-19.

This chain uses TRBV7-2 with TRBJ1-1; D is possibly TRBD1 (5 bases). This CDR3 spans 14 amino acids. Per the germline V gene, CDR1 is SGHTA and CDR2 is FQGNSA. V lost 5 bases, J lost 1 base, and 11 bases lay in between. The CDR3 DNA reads TGTGCCAGCAGCGAGCAAACAGGGAACACTGAAGCTTTCTTT. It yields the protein CASSEQTGNTEAFF.

CDR3 bases: TGTGCCAGCAGCGGAGAACAGGGGATGAACACTGAAGCTTTCTTT. Amino acid sequence: CASSGEQGMNTEAFF. The chain couples TRBV5-6 to TRBJ1-1; the match to TRBD1 covers 7 bases. The CDR3 contains 15 residues. Germline V lookup: CDR1 SGHDT, CDR2 YYEEEE. V was pared by 4 bases and J by 0 bases, with 6 bases of the junction left unmatched.

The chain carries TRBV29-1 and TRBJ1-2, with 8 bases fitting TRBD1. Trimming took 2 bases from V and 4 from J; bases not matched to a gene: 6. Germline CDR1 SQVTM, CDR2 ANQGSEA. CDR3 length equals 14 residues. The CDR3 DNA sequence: TGCAGCGTTGAAATGGACAGGGTCCCCTATGGCTACACCTTC. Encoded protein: CSVEMDRVPYGYTF.

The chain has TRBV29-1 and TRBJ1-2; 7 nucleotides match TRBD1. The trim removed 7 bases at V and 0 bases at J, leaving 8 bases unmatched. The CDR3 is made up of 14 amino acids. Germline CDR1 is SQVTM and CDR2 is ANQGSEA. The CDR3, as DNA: TGCAGCGCCCGAACAGGGGCCTCTAACTATGGCTACACCTTC. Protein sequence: CSARTGASNYGYTF.

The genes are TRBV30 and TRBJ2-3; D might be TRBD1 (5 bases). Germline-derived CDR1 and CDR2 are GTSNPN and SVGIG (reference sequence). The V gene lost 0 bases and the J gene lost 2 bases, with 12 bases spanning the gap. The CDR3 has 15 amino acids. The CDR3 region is CAWSVNRPFTDTQYF. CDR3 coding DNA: TGTGCCTGGAGTGTAAACAGGCCGTTCACAGATACGCAGTATTTT.

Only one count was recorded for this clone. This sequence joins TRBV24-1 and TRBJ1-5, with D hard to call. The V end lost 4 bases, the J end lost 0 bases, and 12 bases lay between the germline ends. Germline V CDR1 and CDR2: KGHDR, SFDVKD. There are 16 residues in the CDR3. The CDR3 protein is CATSDLDTYSNQPQHF. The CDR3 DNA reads TGTGCCACCAGTGACCTTGACACCTATAGCAATCAGCCCCAGCATTTT.

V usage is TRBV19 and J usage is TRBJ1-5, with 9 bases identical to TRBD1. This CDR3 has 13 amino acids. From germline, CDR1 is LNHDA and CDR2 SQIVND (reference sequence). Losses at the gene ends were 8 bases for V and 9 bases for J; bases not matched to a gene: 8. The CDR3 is CASQRDRDSPQHF. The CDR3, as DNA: TGTGCCAGTCAAAGGGACAGGGATTCGCCCCAGCATTTT. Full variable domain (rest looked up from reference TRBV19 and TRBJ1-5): DGGITQSPKYLFRKEGQNVTLSCEQNLNHDAMYWYRQDPGQGLRLIYYSQIVNDFQKGDIAEGYSVSREKKESFPLTVTSAQKNPTAFYLCASQRDRDSPQHFGDGTRLSIL.

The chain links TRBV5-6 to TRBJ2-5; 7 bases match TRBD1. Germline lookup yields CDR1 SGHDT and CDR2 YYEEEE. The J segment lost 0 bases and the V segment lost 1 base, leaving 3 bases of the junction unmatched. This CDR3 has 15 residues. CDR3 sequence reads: CASSLKGAHQETQYF. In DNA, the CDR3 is TGTGCCAGCAGCTTGAAGGGGGCCCACCAAGAGACCCAGTACTTC.

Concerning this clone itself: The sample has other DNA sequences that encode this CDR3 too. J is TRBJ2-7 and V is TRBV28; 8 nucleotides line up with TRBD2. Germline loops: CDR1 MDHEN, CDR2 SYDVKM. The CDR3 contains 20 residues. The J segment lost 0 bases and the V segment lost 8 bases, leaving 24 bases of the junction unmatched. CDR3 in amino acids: CASRGGAGQINTPSSYEQYF. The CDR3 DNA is TGTGCCAGCCGGGGGGGGGCGGGCCAGATTAACACACCCTCCTCCTACGAGCAGTACTTC.

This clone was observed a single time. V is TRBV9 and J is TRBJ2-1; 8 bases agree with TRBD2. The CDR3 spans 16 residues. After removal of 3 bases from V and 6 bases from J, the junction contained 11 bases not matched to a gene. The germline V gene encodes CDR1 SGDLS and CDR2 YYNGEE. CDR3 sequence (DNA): TGTGCCAGCAGCGCCGGAGCGGGGGCGGGGAGCAATGAGCAGTTCTTC. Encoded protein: CASSAGAGAGSNEQFF.

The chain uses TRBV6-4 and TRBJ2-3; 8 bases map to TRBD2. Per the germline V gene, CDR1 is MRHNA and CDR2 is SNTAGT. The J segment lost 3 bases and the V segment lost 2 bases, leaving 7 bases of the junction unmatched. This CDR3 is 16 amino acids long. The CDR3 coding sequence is TGTGCCAGCAGTGACCCCCGCGGGAGGAAGACAGATACGCAGTATTTT. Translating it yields CASSDPRGRKTDTQYF.

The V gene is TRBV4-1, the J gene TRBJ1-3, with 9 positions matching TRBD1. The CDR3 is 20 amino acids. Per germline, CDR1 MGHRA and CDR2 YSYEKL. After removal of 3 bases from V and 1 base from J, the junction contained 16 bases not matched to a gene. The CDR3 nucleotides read TGCGCCAGCAGCCAGGGCGGCCCCTGGGACAGGGAAGGATCTGGAAACACCATATATTTT. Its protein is CASSQGGPWDREGSGNTIYF.

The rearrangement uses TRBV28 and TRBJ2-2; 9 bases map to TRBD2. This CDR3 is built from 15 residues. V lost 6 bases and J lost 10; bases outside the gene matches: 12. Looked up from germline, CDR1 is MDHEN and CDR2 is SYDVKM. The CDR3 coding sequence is TGTGCCAGCAGCACCGGGACTAGCAGACCCCTGGAGCTGTTTTTT. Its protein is CASSTGTSRPLELFF.

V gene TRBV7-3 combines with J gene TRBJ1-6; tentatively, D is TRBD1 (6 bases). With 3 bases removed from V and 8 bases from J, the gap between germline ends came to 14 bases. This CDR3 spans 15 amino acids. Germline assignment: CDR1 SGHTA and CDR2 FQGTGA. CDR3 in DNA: TGTGCCAGCAGCTTCTCGGGGGGCTTAGATTCACCCCTCCACTTT. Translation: CASSFSGGLDSPLHF.